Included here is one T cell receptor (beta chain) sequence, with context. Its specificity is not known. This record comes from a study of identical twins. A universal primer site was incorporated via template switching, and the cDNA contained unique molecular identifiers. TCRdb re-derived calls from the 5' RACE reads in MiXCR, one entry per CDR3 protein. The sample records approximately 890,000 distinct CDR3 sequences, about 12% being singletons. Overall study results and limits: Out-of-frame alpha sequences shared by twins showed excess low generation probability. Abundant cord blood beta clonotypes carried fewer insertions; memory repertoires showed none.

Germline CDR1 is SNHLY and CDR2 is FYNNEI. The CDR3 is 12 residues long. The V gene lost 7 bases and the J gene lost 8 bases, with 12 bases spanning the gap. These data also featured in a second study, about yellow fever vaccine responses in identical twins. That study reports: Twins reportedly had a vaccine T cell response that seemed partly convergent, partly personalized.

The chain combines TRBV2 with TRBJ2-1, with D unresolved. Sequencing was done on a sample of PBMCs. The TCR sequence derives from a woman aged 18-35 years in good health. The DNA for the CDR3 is TGTGCCAGCATGGGAAGGGTCGATGAGCAGTTCTTC. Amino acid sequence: CASMGRVDEQFF.